A single sample gave rise to the 28 T cell receptor beta chains below, sequenced in a study of T cell changes during pregnancy in multiple sclerosis. Method: immunoSEQ multiplex PCR; TCRdb's copy keeps in-frame clones and lacks some. There are around 100,000 clones in the sample; roughly 92% occur only once, and 0.93% lies in the top ten. This sample comprised peripheral blood, obtained after pregnancy. The receptors derive from a female donor with multiple sclerosis, enrolled in a pregnancy study.

This chain links TRBV18 with TRBJ2-3; no clear D gene. Looked up from germline, CDR1 is KGHSH and CDR2 is LQKENI. Trimming removed 2 bases at V and 0 bases at J, with 12 bases between. The CDR3 extends over 16 amino acids. As DNA, the CDR3 is TGTGCCAGCTCACCAGAACTTACCTCTAGCACAGATACGCAGTATTTT. It specifies CASSPELTSSTDTQYF. The whole variable domain, remainder taken from reference TRBV18 and TRBJ2-3, is NAGVMQNPRHLVRRRGQEARLRCSPMKGHSHVYWYRQLPEEGLKFMVYLQKENIIDESGMPKERFSAEFPKEGPSILRIQQVVRGDSAAYFCASSPELTSSTDTQYFGPGTRLTVL.

The rearrangement links TRBV9 to TRBJ2-5; maybe TRBD2 (6 bases). The V end was cut by 4 bases, the J end by 2 bases, with 15 bases between. Germline CDR1 and CDR2: SGDLS and YYNGEE. This CDR3 region has 15 residues. CDR3 sequence: CASSLRTTAQETQYF. DNA of the CDR3: TGTGCCAGCAGCCTAAGGACTACCGCTCAAGAGACCCAGTACTTC. Together with reference TRBV9 and TRBJ2-5, the CDR3 gives the full variable domain: DSGVTQTPKHLITATGQRVTLRCSPRSGDLSVYWYQQSLDQGLQFLIQYYNGEERAKGNILERFSAQQFPDLHSELNLSSLELGDSALYFCASSLRTTAQETQYFGPGTRLLVL.

The chain is built from TRBV27 and TRBJ2-7; TRBD1 is a possible D gene (6 bases). Germline V gene data show CDR1 as MNHEY and CDR2 as SMNVEV (reference sequence). The CDR3 loop spans 14 amino acids. Trimming removed 6 bases at V and 0 bases at J, with 12 bases between. The CDR3 DNA sequence: TGTGCCAGCAGACAAACAGGGTACTCCTACGAGCAGTACTTC. Amino acids: CASRQTGYSYEQYF.

The chain is built from TRBV29-1 and TRBJ2-7; 13 nucleotides line up with TRBD2. Germline V gives CDR1 SQVTM, CDR2 ANQGSEA. The V gene end was trimmed by 3 bases and the J gene end by 0 bases; junction bases not matched to a gene: 11. This CDR3 spans 18 amino acids. CDR3 nucleotide sequence: TGCAGCGTTGAGTCGAAGACTAGCGGGGGGTTATACTCCTACGAGCAGTACTTC. Translated, it gives CSVESKTSGGLYSYEQYF.

This chain uses TRBV4-2 with TRBJ1-1; D is possibly TRBD1 (6 bases). Germline CDR1 reads LGHNA; CDR2 reads YNFKEQ. The germline V and J ends were trimmed by 4 bases and 0 bases, with 9 bases remaining between them. CDR3 size: 14 residues. CDR3 residues: CASSLGHMNTEAFF. DNA of the CDR3: TGTGCCAGCAGCCTGGGACATATGAACACTGAAGCTTTCTTT.

In this sample, this clone turned up a few times. The CDR3 coding sequence is TGTGCCAGCAGCTTAGCCCGACAGGGAAATTCACCCCTCCACTTT. Translated, it gives CASSLARQGNSPLHF. The V gene is TRBV7-9, the J gene TRBJ1-6, with TRBD1 identical over 7 bases. The CDR3 totals 15 residues. Looked up from germline, CDR1 is SEHNR and CDR2 is FQNEAQ (reference sequence). Germline trimming cut 0 bases from V and 7 bases from J; bases unmatched to any gene: 3.

The chain recombines TRBV28 with TRBJ1-1; D might be TRBD1 (5 bases). V was cut by 5 bases and J by 0 bases, with 16 bases left in between. Germline V gene sequence: CDR1 MDHEN, CDR2 SYDVKM. The CDR3 length is 16 residues. The CDR3 protein is CASSKRGGTMNTEAFF. The CDR3 DNA is TGTGCCAGCAGTAAGAGAGGCGGGACCATGAACACTGAAGCTTTCTTT.

The CDR3 is CASSRDRRNEKLFF. CDR3 in DNA: TGTGCCAGCTCACGAGACAGAAGAAATGAAAAACTGTTTTTT. The chain combines TRBV18 with TRBJ1-4, with a possible D match to TRBD1 (5 bases). CDR1 is KGHSH, CDR2 LQKENI, per germline. The CDR3 sequence is 14 residues long. The V end was cut by 4 bases, the J end by 5 bases, with 11 bases between.

The chain couples TRBV2 to TRBJ1-5, with D tentatively TRBD1 (5 bases). Germline V lookup: CDR1 SNHLY, CDR2 FYNNEI. Trimming took off 0 bases at V and 5 bases at J, with 8 bases between the two ends. The CDR3 length is 14 residues. CDR3 sequence: CASSEAGVDQPQHF. The CDR3 nucleotides read TGTGCCAGCAGTGAAGCAGGGGTGGATCAGCCCCAGCATTTT.

This sequence joins TRBV19 and TRBJ2-7, with TRBD1 identical over 11 bases. CDR3 length: 16 amino acids. The V and J ends lost 3 bases and 1 base, in that order; junction bases with no gene match: 5. CDR1 is LNHDA and CDR2 is SQIVND in the germline V gene (reference sequence). The CDR3 bases are TGTGCCAGTAGTATTAGGACAGGGGGCCTTTCCTACGAGCAGTACTTC. This sequence encodes CASSIRTGGLSYEQYF.

The rearrangement links TRBV7-2 to TRBJ2-1, with D unresolved. Germline V lookup: CDR1 SGHTA, CDR2 FQGNSA. V dropped 7 bases and J dropped 8 bases, with 27 bases sitting between them. The CDR3 runs 17 residues. The CDR3 coding sequence is TGTGCCAGCACCCTATACCCCCCCCGTCTCGCCCCCCATGAGCAGTTCTTC. Residues: CASTLYPPRLAPHEQFF.

The chain carries TRBV19 and TRBJ1-5; 7 bases fit TRBD1. Per the germline V gene, CDR1 is LNHDA and CDR2 is SQIVND (reference sequence). CDR3 length: 15 amino acids. Trimming at V came to 2 bases and at J to 7 bases, leaving 8 bases not matched to a gene. The CDR3 here is CASSIPDREGQPQHF. The CDR3 region has the DNA TGTGCCAGTAGTATACCCGACAGGGAAGGACAGCCCCAGCATTTT.

CDR3 protein: CASSWGLFEQFF. In DNA, the CDR3 is TGTGCCAGCAGCTGGGGACTATTTGAGCAGTTCTTC. This rearrangement joins TRBV7-2 to TRBJ2-1; 7 positions match TRBD2. V gave up 4 bases and J gave up 9 bases; unmatched junction bases: 3. CDR1 and CDR2 from the germline V gene are SGHTA and FQGNSA. The CDR3 covers 12 residues.

This chain joins TRBV5-4 and TRBJ2-1, with 7 bases that match TRBD2. The CDR3 covers 14 residues. Unmatched junction bases numbered 10, after V lost 10 bases and J lost 3 bases. Germline V gene lookup returns CDR1 SGHNT and CDR2 YYREEE (reference sequence). CDR3 bases: TGTGCCTGCTGGAGGCGGGAGATCTACAATGAGCAGTTCTTC. Protein: CACWRREIYNEQFF. Full variable domain (missing parts from reference TRBV5-4 and TRBJ2-1): ETGVTQSPTHLIKTRGQQVTLRCSSQSGHNTVSWYQQALGQGPQFIFQYYREEENGRGNFPPRFSGLQFPNYSSELNVNALELDDSALYLCACWRREIYNEQFFGPGTRLTVL.

A remark on this clone: This same CDR3 is encoded by further DNA sequences in the sample. V usage is TRBV18 and J usage is TRBJ1-1; D uncertain. V lost 3 bases and J lost 3, with 8 bases in between. Germline V CDR1 and CDR2: KGHSH, LQKENI. There are 13 residues in the CDR3. In nucleotides, the CDR3 is TGTGCCAGCTCACCCCTCCGCGACACTGAAGCTTTCTTT. Translated: CASSPLRDTEAFF.

This CDR3 is CASRIGGWNQPQHF. CDR3 DNA sequence: TGTGCCAGCAGGATCGGGGGGTGGAATCAGCCCCAGCATTTT. The chain joins TRBV28 to TRBJ1-5, with D maybe TRBD1 (5 bases). The V end lost 6 bases, the J end lost 4 bases, and 13 bases lay between the germline ends. The germline V gene encodes CDR1 MDHEN and CDR2 SYDVKM. This CDR3 spans 14 amino acids. The full variable domain, with the rest looked up from reference TRBV28 and TRBJ1-5, is DVKVTQSSRYLVKRTGEKVFLECVQDMDHENMFWYRQDPGLGLRLIYFSYDVKMKEKGDIPEGYSVSREKKERFSLILESASTNQTSMYLCASRIGGWNQPQHFGDGTRLSIL.

J is TRBJ2-2 and V is TRBV7-2; TRBD1 might be the D (6 bases). The V gene lost 0 bases and the J gene lost 7 bases, with 15 bases spanning the gap. This CDR3 comprises 16 residues. The V gene's germline CDR1 is SGHTA and CDR2 FQGNSA. The chain's CDR3 is CASSLASTGGIGELFF. CDR3 in DNA: TGTGCCAGCAGCTTAGCGTCGACAGGAGGAATCGGGGAGCTGTTTTTT. Supplemented by reference TRBV7-2 and TRBJ2-2, the full variable domain reads GAGVSQSPSNKVTEKGKDVELRCDPISGHTALYWYRQSLGQGLEFLIYFQGNSAPDKSGLPSDRFSAERTGGSVSTLTIQRTQQEDSAVYLCASSLASTGGIGELFFGEGSRLTVL.

The chain recombines TRBV14 with TRBJ2-7; D might be TRBD2 (6 bases). CDR1 is SGHDN, CDR2 FVKESK, per germline. V was trimmed by 0 bases and J by 2 bases, leaving 14 bases between them. The CDR3 consists of 16 residues. The CDR3: CASSQELVREAYEQYF. In DNA, the CDR3 is TGTGCCAGCAGCCAAGAATTAGTCAGGGAGGCCTACGAGCAGTACTTC.

This clone was detected once. This chain uses TRBV19 with TRBJ2-7, with TRBD1 identical over 8 bases. Germline assignment: CDR1 LNHDA and CDR2 SQIVND (reference sequence). CDR3 size: 16 residues. The J segment lost 3 bases and the V segment lost 3 bases, leaving 10 bases of the junction unmatched. The CDR3 here is CASSIAGGASHYEQYF. DNA of the CDR3: TGTGCCAGTAGTATTGCAGGGGGCGCTTCCCACTACGAGCAGTACTTC.

The chain uses TRBV7-2 and TRBJ1-5; D gene uncertain. The V gene lost 5 bases and the J gene lost 4 bases, with 12 bases spanning the gap. The CDR3 sequence is 14 residues long. Germline V gene sequence: CDR1 SGHTA, CDR2 FQGNSA. The CDR3 bases are TGTGCCAGCAGCCCAGACGGGGTGAATCAGCCCCAGCATTTT. Translation: CASSPDGVNQPQHF.

The chain is built from TRBV6-1 and TRBJ1-2; perhaps TRBD1 as D (6 bases). CDR1 and CDR2 from the germline V gene are MNHNS and SASEGT. The CDR3 is 14 residues long. V was shortened by 7 bases and J by 8 bases, with 20 bases between the two germline ends. CDR3 coding DNA: TGTGCCAGCACCCAAGCAGTCGGGGGGCGAGGCTACACCTTC. Protein sequence: CASTQAVGGRGYTF.

The chain combines TRBV28 with TRBJ2-2, with 10 bases fitting TRBD2. Germline V CDR1 and CDR2: MDHEN, SYDVKM. The CDR3 consists of 16 residues. J gave up 1 base and V 5 bases, and 4 bases lay outside the gene matches. CDR3: CASSLGLAVNTGELFF. CDR3 DNA: TGTGCCAGCAGTCTCGGACTAGCGGTGAACACCGGGGAGCTGTTTTTT.

This clone was observed a single time. V and J are TRBV7-9 and TRBJ1-1; D may be TRBD1 (6 bases). Trimming took 5 bases from V and 1 from J, leaving 8 bases between them. Germline lookup yields CDR1 SEHNR and CDR2 FQNEAQ (reference sequence). The CDR3 spans 13 residues. The CDR3 loop is CASSPQGNTEAFF. The CDR3 nucleotides read TGTGCCAGCAGCCCACAGGGGAACACTGAAGCTTTCTTT.

The chain carries TRBV11-1 and TRBJ2-1; 8 bases agree with TRBD1. The CDR3 has 18 amino acids. The V gene's germline CDR1 is SGHAT and CDR2 FQDESV (reference sequence). The V and J ends lost 2 bases and 2 bases, in that order; junction bases with no gene match: 11. CDR3 in amino acids: CASSLPDSGQDPYNEQFF. The DNA of the CDR3 is TGTGCCAGCAGCTTACCAGATTCGGGACAGGACCCCTACAATGAGCAGTTCTTC.

This clone was found once. The chain uses TRBV5-1 and TRBJ1-3, with 7 bases aligning to TRBD1. Germline V gene sequence: CDR1 SGHRS, CDR2 YFSETQ. Trimming removed 1 base from V and 4 bases from J; junction bases left unmatched: 2. This CDR3 contains 14 residues. The CDR3 nucleotides read TGCGCCAGCAGCTTGCCAGGGGGAGGAAACACCATATATTTT. This encodes CASSLPGGGNTIYF.

The chain joins TRBV29-1 to TRBJ2-5, with TRBD1 as a possible D gene (5 bases). This CDR3 comprises 12 residues. The V end lost 4 bases, the J end lost 3 bases, and 9 bases lay between the germline ends. In germline, CDR1 is SQVTM, CDR2 ANQGSEA. The CDR3 here is CSVASGKETQYF. In DNA form, the CDR3 reads TGCAGCGTTGCTTCAGGGAAAGAGACCCAGTACTTC.

This chain uses TRBV9 with TRBJ1-6, with 8 positions matching TRBD1. This CDR3 has 15 residues. Germline V lookup: CDR1 SGDLS, CDR2 YYNGEE. V lost 3 bases to trimming and J lost 6 bases; unmatched junction nucleotides: 5. The CDR3 loop is CASSAQGQANSPLHF. CDR3 sequence (DNA): TGTGCCAGCAGCGCGCAGGGACAGGCTAATTCACCCCTCCACTTT.

The CDR3 protein is CASSSWDRYNEQFF. The CDR3, as DNA: TGTGCCAGCAGCTCTTGGGACAGGTACAATGAGCAGTTCTTC. The V and J genes are TRBV7-2 and TRBJ2-1; TRBD1 matches 8 bases. Per the germline V gene, CDR1 is SGHTA and CDR2 is FQGNSA. The CDR3 contains 14 residues. The J segment lost 4 bases and the V segment lost 4 bases, leaving 3 bases of the junction unmatched. Full variable domain (remainder filled in from reference TRBV7-2 and TRBJ2-1): GAGVSQSPSNKVTEKGKDVELRCDPISGHTALYWYRQSLGQGLEFLIYFQGNSAPDKSGLPSDRFSAERTGGSVSTLTIQRTQQEDSAVYLCASSSWDRYNEQFFGPGTRLTVL.